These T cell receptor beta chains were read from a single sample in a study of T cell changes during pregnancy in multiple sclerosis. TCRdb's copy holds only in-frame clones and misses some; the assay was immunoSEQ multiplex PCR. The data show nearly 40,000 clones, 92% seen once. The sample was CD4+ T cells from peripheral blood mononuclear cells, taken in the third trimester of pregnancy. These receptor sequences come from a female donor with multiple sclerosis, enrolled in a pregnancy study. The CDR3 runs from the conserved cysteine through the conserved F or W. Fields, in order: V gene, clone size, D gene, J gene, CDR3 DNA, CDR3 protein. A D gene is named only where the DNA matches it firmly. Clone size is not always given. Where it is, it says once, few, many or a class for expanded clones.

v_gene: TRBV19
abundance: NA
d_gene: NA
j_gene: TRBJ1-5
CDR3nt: TGTGCCAGCTCACTATTGGATCAGCCCCAGCATTTT
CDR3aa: CASSLLDQPQHF

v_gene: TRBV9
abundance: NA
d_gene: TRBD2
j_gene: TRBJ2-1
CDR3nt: TGTGCCAGCAGCGTACTAGCGGGAGGGTCCTACAATGAGCAGTTCTTC
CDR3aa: CASSVLAGGSYNEQFF

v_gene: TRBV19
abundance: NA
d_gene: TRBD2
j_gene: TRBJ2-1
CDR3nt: TGTGCCAGTACCACATCCGGGGGACTAGCAGGCCATGAGCAGTTCTTC
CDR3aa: CASTTSGGLAGHEQFF

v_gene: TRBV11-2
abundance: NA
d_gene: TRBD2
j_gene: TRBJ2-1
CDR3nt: TGTGCCAGCAGCCGGGGACTAGCGGGATGGGAAGAGCAGTTCTTC
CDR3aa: CASSRGLAGWEEQFF

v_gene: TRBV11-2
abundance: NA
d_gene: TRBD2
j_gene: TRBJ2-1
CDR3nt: TGTGCCAGCCGGCCGCTAGCGGGAGGGATGGGAAATAATGAGCAGTTCTTC
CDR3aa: CASRPLAGGMGNNEQFF

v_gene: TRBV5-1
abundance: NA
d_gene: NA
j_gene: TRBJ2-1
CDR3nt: TGCGCCAGCAGCCGGCCCGGGGGCAATGAGCAGTTCTTC
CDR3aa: CASSRPGGNEQFF

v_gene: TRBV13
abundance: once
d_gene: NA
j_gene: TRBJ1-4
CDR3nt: TGTGCCAGCAGCTTAGGCCCCTTCGGGAGGAGCATTGCTGAAAAACTGTTTTTT
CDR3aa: CASSLGPFGRSIAEKLFF

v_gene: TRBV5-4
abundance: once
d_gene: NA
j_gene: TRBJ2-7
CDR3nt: TGTGCCAGCAGCTTGGGGGCGGACACCTACGAGCAGTACTTC
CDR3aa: CASSLGADTYEQYF

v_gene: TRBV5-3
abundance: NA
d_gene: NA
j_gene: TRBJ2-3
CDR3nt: TGTGCCAGAAGCCTCCAACCCCCCCGGGTAACAGATACGCAGTATTTT
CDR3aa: CARSLQPPRVTDTQYF

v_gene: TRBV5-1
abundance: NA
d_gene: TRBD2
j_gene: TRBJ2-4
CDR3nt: TGCGCCAGCAGCTTGGCTTCACTAGCGGGAGGAGCCAAAAACATTCAGTACTTC
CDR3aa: CASSLASLAGGAKNIQYF

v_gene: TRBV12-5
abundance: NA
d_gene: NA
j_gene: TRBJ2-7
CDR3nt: TGTGCTAGTGGTTCGCCGGGAAGTCAGCAGTACTTC
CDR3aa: CASGSPGSQQYF

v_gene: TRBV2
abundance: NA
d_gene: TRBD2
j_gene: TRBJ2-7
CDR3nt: TGTGCCAGCACCTTCGCGGCGGGAGGATCCTACGAGCAGTACTTC
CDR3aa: CASTFAAGGSYEQYF

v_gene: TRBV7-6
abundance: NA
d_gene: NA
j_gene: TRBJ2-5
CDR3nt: TGTGCCAGCAGCTCCCAGACCTCAGCGGTGCAAGAGACCCAGTACTTC
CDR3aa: CASSSQTSAVQETQYF

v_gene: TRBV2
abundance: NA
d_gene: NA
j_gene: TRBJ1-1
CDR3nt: TGTGCCAGCAGTGGATTAGGGGGTAGCAACACTGAAGCTTTCTTT
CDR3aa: CASSGLGGSNTEAFF

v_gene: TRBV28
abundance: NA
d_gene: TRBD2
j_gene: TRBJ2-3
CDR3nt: TGTGCCAGCAGCCCTGGACTAGCGGGAGCTGATACGCAGTATTTT
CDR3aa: CASSPGLAGADTQYF

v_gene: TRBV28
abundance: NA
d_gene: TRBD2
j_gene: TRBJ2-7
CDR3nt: TGTGCCAGCACCCCGACTAGCCATAACTACGAGCAGTACTTC
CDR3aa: CASTPTSHNYEQYF